These 3 T cell receptor beta chains originate from one sample sequenced in a study of graft-versus-host responses after intestinal transplantation. Some clones are missing from TCRdb's copy, which holds only in-frame ones; the method was immunoSEQ multiplex PCR. Of over 80,000 clones listed, roughly nine tenths are singletons. Antigens for these TCRs are unknown. The starting material was unstimulated CD4+ T cells sorted from spleen or lymph node cells, obtained before transplant. Every receptor here comes from a human donor who was the organ donor for an intestinal transplant.

The rearrangement links TRBV6-6 to TRBJ2-3; 7 nucleotides line up with TRBD2. CDR1 is MNHNY and CDR2 is SVGAGI in the germline V gene (reference sequence). This CDR3 has 16 amino acids. V trimming: 2 bases; J trimming: 1 base; junction bases outside the gene matches: 6. The CDR3 DNA reads TGTGCCAGCAGTTACCGGGTTGGGGGGGGCACAGATACGCAGTATTTT. This encodes CASSYRVGGGTDTQYF.

This clone occurred once. This chain connects TRBV28 to TRBJ2-3; 9 positions match TRBD2. This CDR3 is 16 amino acids long. Germline trimming cut 6 bases from V and 2 bases from J; bases unmatched to any gene: 9. CDR1 and CDR2 from the germline V gene are MDHEN and SYDVKM. CDR3 region: CASRPRGGPSTDTQYF. The CDR3 DNA sequence: TGTGCCAGCAGGCCGCGGGGGGGCCCTTCCACAGATACGCAGTATTTT.

V usage is TRBV7-3 and J usage is TRBJ2-5; 12 nucleotides align to TRBD1. The V gene end was trimmed by 1 base and the J gene end by 4 bases; junction bases not matched to a gene: 10. Germline lookup yields CDR1 SGHTA and CDR2 FQGTGA. The CDR3 totals 18 residues. CDR3 sequence: CASSLSGPGQGARETQYF. CDR3 coding DNA: TGTGCCAGCAGCTTAAGCGGACCGGGACAGGGGGCTCGAGAGACCCAGTACTTC.